This T cell receptor beta chain was recorded in a study of breast tumors, draining lymph nodes, adjacent tissues. The lymph nodes were axillary draining lymph nodes from breast cancer patients. TCRdb used MiXCR to reprocess the multiplex PCR reads, holding one entry per CDR3 protein. The sample comprises roughly 130,000 distinct CDR3 sequences, 20% of which are singletons, and less than 4.5% rests with the top ten. This clonotype showed up many times. Germline V gene lookup returns CDR1 SNHLY and CDR2 FYNNEI. Deletions cut 6 bases from V and 2 bases from J, with 11 bases between. This CDR3 region has 15 residues.

What was sequenced was axillary lymph node tissue. The V and J genes are TRBV2 and TRBJ1-6; possibly TRBD1 for D (5 bases). The receptor's source is a female donor with breast cancer. Some clones in this sample may be carry-over from other donors' samples. The CDR3 DNA reads TGTGCCAGCAGCCCGGGGGGAGCCTATAATTCACCCCTCCACTTT. Translating gives CASSPGGAYNSPLHF.